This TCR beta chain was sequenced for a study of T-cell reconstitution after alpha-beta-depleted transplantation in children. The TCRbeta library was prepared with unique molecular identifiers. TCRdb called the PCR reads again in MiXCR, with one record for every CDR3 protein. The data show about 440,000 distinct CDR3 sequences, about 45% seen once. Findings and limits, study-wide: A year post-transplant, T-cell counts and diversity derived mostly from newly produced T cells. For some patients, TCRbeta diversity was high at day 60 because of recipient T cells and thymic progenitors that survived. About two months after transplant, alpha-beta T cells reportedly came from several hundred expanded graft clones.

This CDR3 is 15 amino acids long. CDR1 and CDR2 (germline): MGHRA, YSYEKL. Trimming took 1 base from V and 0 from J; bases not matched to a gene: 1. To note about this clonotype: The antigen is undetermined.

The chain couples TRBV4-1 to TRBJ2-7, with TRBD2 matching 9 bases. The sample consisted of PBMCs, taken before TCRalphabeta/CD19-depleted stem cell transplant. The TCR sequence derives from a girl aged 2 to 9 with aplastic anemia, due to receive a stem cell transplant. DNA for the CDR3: TGCGCCAGCAGCCAAGCTAGCGGGGCCTCCTACGAGCAGTACTTC. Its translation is CASSQASGASYEQYF.